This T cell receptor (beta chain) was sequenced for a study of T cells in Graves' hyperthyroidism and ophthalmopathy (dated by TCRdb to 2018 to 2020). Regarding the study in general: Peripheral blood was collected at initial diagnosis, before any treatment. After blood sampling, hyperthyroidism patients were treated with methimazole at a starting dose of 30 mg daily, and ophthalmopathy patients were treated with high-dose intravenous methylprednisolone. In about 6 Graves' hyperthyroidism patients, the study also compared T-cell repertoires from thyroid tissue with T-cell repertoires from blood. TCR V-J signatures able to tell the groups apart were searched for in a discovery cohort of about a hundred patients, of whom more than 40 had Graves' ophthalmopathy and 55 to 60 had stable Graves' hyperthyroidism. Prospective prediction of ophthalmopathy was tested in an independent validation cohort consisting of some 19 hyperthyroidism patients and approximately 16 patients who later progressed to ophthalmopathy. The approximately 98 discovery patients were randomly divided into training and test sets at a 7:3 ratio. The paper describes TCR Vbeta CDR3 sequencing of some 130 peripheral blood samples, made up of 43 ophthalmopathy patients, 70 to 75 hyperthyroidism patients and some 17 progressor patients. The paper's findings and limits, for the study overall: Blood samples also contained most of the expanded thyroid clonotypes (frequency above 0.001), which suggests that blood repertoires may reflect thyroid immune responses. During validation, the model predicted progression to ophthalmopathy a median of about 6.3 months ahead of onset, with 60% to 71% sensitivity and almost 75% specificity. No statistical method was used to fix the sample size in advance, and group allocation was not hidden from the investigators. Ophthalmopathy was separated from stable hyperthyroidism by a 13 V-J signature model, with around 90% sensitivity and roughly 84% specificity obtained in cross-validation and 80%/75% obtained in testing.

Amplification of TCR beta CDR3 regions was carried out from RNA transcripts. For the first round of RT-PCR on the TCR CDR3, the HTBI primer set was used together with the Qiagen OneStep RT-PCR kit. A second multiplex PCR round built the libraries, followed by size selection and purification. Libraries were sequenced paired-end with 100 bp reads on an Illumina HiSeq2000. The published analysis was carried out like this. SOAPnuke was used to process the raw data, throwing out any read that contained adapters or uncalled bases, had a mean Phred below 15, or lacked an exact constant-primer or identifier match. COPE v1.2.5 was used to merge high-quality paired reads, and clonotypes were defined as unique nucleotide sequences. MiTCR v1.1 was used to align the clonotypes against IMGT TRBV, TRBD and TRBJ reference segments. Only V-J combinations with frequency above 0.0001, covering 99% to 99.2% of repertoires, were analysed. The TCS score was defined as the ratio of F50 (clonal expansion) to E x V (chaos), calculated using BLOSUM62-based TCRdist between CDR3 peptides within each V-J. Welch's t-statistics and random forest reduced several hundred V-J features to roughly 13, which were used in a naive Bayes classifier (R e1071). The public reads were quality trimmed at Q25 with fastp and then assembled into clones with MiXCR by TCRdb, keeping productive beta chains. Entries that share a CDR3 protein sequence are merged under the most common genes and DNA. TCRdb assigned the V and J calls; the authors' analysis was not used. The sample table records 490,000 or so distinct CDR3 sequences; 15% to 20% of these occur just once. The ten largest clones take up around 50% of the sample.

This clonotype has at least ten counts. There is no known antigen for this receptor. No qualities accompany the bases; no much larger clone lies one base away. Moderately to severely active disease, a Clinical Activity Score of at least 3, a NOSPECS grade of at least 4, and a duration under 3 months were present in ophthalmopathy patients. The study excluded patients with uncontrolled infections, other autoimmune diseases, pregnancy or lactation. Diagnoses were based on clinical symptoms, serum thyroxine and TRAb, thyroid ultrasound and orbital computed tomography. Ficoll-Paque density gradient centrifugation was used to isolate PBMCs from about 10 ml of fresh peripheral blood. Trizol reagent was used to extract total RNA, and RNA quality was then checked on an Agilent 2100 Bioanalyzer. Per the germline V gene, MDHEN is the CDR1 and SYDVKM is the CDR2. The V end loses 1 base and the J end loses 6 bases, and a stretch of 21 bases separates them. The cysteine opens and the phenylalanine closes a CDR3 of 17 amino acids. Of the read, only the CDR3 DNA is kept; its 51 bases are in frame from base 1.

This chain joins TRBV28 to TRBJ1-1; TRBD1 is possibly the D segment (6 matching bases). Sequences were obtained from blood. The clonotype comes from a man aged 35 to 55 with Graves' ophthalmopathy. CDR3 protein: CASSLLGSGALIAEAFF. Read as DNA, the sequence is TGTGCCAGCAGTTTATTAGGGTCAGGGGCTCTTATCGCTGAAGCTTTCTTT.